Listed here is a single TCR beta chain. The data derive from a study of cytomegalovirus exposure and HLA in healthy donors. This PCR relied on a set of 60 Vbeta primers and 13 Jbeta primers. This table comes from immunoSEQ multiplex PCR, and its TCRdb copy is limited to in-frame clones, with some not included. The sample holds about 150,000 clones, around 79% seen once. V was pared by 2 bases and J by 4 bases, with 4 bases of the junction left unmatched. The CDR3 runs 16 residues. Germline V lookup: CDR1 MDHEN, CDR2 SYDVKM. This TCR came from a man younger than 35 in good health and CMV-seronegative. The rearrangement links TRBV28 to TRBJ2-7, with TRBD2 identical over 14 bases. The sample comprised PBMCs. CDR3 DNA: TGTGCCAGCAGTTTAGTTGGGACTAGCGGGAGTTACGAGCAGTACTTC. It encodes CASSLVGTSGSYEQYF.